The entry that follows covers one T cell receptor (beta chain) sequence. Which antigen it targets is not known. There are no base qualities to consult, and no much larger clone falls within one base. V and J lose 3 bases and 5 bases, and a span of 5 bases separates them. There are 11 amino acids in the CDR3, from cysteine to phenylalanine inclusive. CDR3 DNA only is kept here, 33 bases in frame from base 1. The 39 donors, aged about 6 to 95 years, were systemically healthy Caucasian individuals from Russia. Ten milliliters of peripheral blood were collected from each donor into EDTA-treated Vacutainer tubes. PBMCs were isolated by Ficoll-Paque density-gradient centrifugation, with at least 7 million obtained per sample. Trizol reagent was used to extract total RNA from the PBMCs, yielding at least 6 micrograms per sample. For every donor, flow cytometry on a PBMC aliquot measured the percentage of naive CD45RAhigh/CD27high T cells.

The source of the sample is a study of blood T cells in healthy people across ages (dated by TCRdb to the mid-2010s). Regarding the research as a whole: In model experiments, template switching captured about one uniquely barcoded TCR beta cDNA molecule for every two T cells. Age-related changes in TCR beta repertoire diversity were measured in the study by deep sequencing normalized with unique cDNA molecular identifiers. To avoid experimental bias, donors of different ages were randomly spread across the sequencing lanes. Using the same blood draw, the study looked at two additional independent replicas of 1 million unique cDNA reads for two donors, one aged 18 to 29 and the other aged 80 or older. Donors were grouped into four age groups: young (average approximately 16 years), middle-aged (around 39), aged (around 66) and long-lived (less than 85).

Libraries were made using 5' RACE. Sequenced using an Illumina HiSeq 2500. A second PCR of roughly 6 to 11 cycles was run with a J-beta primer mix and a sample-barcoded 5' primer. A template-switch 5' adaptor carrying 12 random nucleotides introduced a unique molecular identifier onto each TCR beta cDNA molecule. Each sample yielded at least 3 million CDR3-containing paired-end reads. First-strand cDNA was synthesized from all RNA with the Mint cDNA synthesis kit, primed by a TRBC-specific oligonucleotide. After uracil-DNA glycosylase treatment, a first 18-cycle PCR used universal primers M1SS and BC2_uni_R on all cDNA. For the original study's pipeline: Normalization of each sample was performed by random selection of 1 million high-quality reads, each carrying a distinct molecular identifier. Instead of being binned into consensus sequences, reads with shared molecular identifiers were discarded. CDR3 identification, clonotype clustering and error correction used MiTCR with a Q25 quality threshold and the strictest error-elimination algorithm. Lower-bound total TCR beta diversity was estimated with a nonparametric unseen species model using Euler transformation. TCRdb reprocessed the public reads (quality trimming at Q25 with fastp, clone calling with MiXCR) and kept in-frame beta chains. Rows with a matching CDR3 protein are joined into one entry that keeps the most common DNA and genes. None of the V and J calls come from the authors' own analysis; TCRdb made them. Present in this sample are 250,000 to 300,000 distinct CDR3 sequences, less than 30% of which were seen just once. Approximately 29% of the sample is in the top ten clones.

The paper's findings and limits, for the study overall: Estimates of total diversity based on one million sequenced T cells were considered lower bounds and underestimates. Since profiling was done on bulk unsorted PBMCs, naive and antigen-experienced compartments could not be conclusively compared. Observed TCR beta diversity per million T cells fell roughly linearly with age, and a significant reduction was already apparent by age roughly 40. The long-lived group showed more naive CD4+ T cells, fewer expanded clones and increased TCR diversity than the aged group, suggesting age selection. The CMV infection status of donors was not known, potentially confounding age-related changes in expanded clonotypes. Observed TCR beta diversity correlated strongly with the percentage of naive T cells measured by flow cytometry.

This TCR derives from a woman in her 70s in good health. The sequencing input was blood. The rearrangement joined TRBV12-3 or TRBV12-4 to TRBJ2-7, with the D gene too uncertain to name. The CDR3 is CASSFLNEQYF. The DNA is as follows: TGTGCCAGCAGTTTTCTGAACGAGCAGTACTTC.